This entry lists 32 T cell receptor beta chains sequenced from one sample in a study of a mutant IDH1 vaccine in newly diagnosed glioma. No antigens are known for them. The repertoire was sequenced with immunoSEQ multiplex PCR; TCRdb's copy has only in-frame clones and lacks some. The sample shows 49,000 or so clones, 78% of them seen only once. The time point: week 5, during vaccination. Each dose of the vaccine consisted of 300 ug of mutant IDH1 20-mer peptide, with topical imiquimod. The sequencing used PBMCs, collected from a glioma patient whose treatment included an IDH1 peptide vaccine. These receptors were obtained from a woman between 40 and 55 years old with glioma.

In this sample, this clone turned up once. The CDR3 sequence is CASRGGTGKNIQYF. DNA for the CDR3: TGTGCCAGCCGGGGGGGTACGGGCAAAAACATTCAGTACTTC. V gene TRBV2 combines with J gene TRBJ2-4, with TRBD2 identical over 8 bases. The CDR3 extends over 14 amino acids. The trim removed 8 bases at V and 3 bases at J, leaving 6 bases unmatched. In germline, CDR1 is SNHLY, CDR2 FYNNEI.

The chain joins TRBV15 to TRBJ2-3; TRBD1 is a possible D gene (5 bases). The CDR3 totals 16 residues. Germline V lookup: CDR1 LNHNV, CDR2 YYDKDF (reference sequence). V was cut by 3 bases and J by 1 base, with 14 bases left in between. CDR3 sequence reads: CATSRGREIGTDTQYF. The CDR3 DNA sequence: TGTGCCACCAGCAGGGGGCGCGAAATTGGCACAGATACGCAGTATTTT.

The chain uses TRBV6-6 and TRBJ1-6; maybe TRBD1 (5 bases). V was clipped by 7 bases and J by 8 bases, with 9 bases between them. CDR3 length: 12 amino acids. CDR1 and CDR2 (germline): MNHNY, SVGAGI (reference sequence). CDR3 in amino acids: CASNRGDSPLHF. The DNA for the CDR3 is TGTGCCAGCAATCGGGGGGATTCACCCCTCCACTTT.

This sequence joins TRBV5-8 and TRBJ2-5, with 9 positions matching TRBD1. The CDR3 length is 14 residues. CDR1 and CDR2 from the germline V gene are SGHTS and YDEGEE. V shed 0 bases, J shed 9 bases, and the junction held 6 bases outside the gene matches. DNA of the CDR3: TGTGCCAGCAGCTTGGGGGAGGACAGGGGCTCCCAGTACTTC. Translating it yields CASSLGEDRGSQYF.

The chain combines TRBV19 with TRBJ1-5, with TRBD1 matching 9 bases. Germline V gene lookup returns CDR1 LNHDA and CDR2 SQIVND (reference sequence). This CDR3 region has 14 residues. V shed 9 bases and J 6 bases; nucleotides not matched to a gene: 9. The CDR3 loop is CASATGGRGQPQHF. In DNA form, the CDR3 reads TGTGCCAGCGCCACAGGGGGCCGTGGTCAGCCCCAGCATTTT.

The chain carries TRBV7-8 and TRBJ1-2, with D tentatively TRBD1 (5 bases). CDR3 size: 14 residues. Per germline, CDR1 SGHVS and CDR2 FQNEAQ. V was trimmed by 2 bases and J by 0 bases, leaving 7 bases between them. The CDR3 coding sequence is TGTGCCAGCAGCTTAATAGGGGCTAACTATGGCTACACCTTC. This translates into CASSLIGANYGYTF.

The count of this clone is one. The V gene is TRBV7-2, the J gene TRBJ2-2, with 14 bases identical to TRBD2. Germline CDR1 reads SGHTA; CDR2 reads FQGNSA. V shed 5 bases and J 7 bases; nucleotides not matched to a gene: 6. This CDR3 comprises 16 residues. The CDR3 is CASSLTSGGAIGELFF. The CDR3 region has the DNA TGTGCCAGCAGCCTGACTAGCGGGGGGGCCATCGGGGAGCTGTTTTTT.

The chain couples TRBV6-6 to TRBJ1-1, with D perhaps TRBD1 (5 bases). V was pared by 6 bases and J by 6 bases, with 14 bases between. Looked up from germline, CDR1 is MNHNY and CDR2 is SVGAGI (reference sequence). The CDR3 extends over 13 amino acids. This CDR3 is CASSQSLGAEAFF. CDR3 DNA sequence: TGTGCCAGCAGCCAGAGCCTAGGGGCTGAAGCTTTCTTT.

The chain is built from TRBV19 and TRBJ1-1; possible D gene TRBD1, 5 bases. V was trimmed by 6 bases and J by 4 bases, leaving 24 bases between them. The CDR3 has 17 residues. Per the germline V gene, CDR1 is LNHDA and CDR2 is SQIVND (reference sequence). CDR3 in DNA: TGTGCCAGTAGCCCCGAGGCAGTCCTGTGGGGCAGCACTGAAGCTTTCTTT. Translated, it gives CASSPEAVLWGSTEAFF. Combining the CDR3 with reference TRBV19 and TRBJ1-1 gives the whole variable domain DGGITQSPKYLFRKEGQNVTLSCEQNLNHDAMYWYRQDPGQGLRLIYYSQIVNDFQKGDIAEGYSVSREKKESFPLTVTSAQKNPTAFYLCASSPEAVLWGSTEAFFGQGTRLTVV.

This clone was counted a few times. CDR3 region: CASSVDRWSKAFF. CDR3 nucleotide sequence: TGTGCCAGCAGCGTGGATCGATGGTCCAAAGCTTTCTTT. The chain has TRBV9 and TRBJ1-1; D is uncertain. The CDR3 is 13 amino acids. Germline lookup yields CDR1 SGDLS and CDR2 YYNGEE. Trimming took off 2 bases at V and 9 bases at J, with 14 bases between the two ends. The full variable domain, rest sourced from reference TRBV9 and TRBJ1-1, is DSGVTQTPKHLITATGQRVTLRCSPRSGDLSVYWYQQSLDQGLQFLIQYYNGEERAKGNILERFSAQQFPDLHSELNLSSLELGDSALYFCASSVDRWSKAFFGQGTRLTVV.

This clone is a singleton in its sample. The gene calls are TRBV5-8 and TRBJ1-5; perhaps TRBD1 as D (6 bases). Looked up from germline, CDR1 is SGHTS and CDR2 is YDEGEE. CDR3 length: 17 amino acids. V shed 1 base and J shed 3 bases, with 17 bases lying between them. The CDR3 sequence is CASSLRVQGSFNQPQHF. The CDR3, as DNA: TGTGCCAGCAGCTTGCGTGTACAGGGAAGTTTCAATCAGCCCCAGCATTTT. The whole variable domain, remainder taken from reference TRBV5-8 and TRBJ1-5, is EAGVTQSPTHLIKTRGQQATLRCSPISGHTSVYWYQQALGLGLQFLLWYDEGEERNRGNFPPRFSGRQFPNYSSELNVNALELEDSALYLCASSLRVQGSFNQPQHFGDGTRLSIL.

This clone was seen more than once but under ten times. V gene TRBV6-5 combines with J gene TRBJ1-2; D is unresolved. Germline CDR1 and CDR2: MNHEY and SVGAGI. This CDR3 is built from 13 residues. The ends were cut back, 6 bases at V and 3 bases at J, with 11 bases in the middle. This CDR3 is CASRAAGDYGYTF. CDR3 coding DNA: TGTGCCAGCAGGGCTGCGGGCGACTATGGCTACACCTTC.

V and J are TRBV7-2 and TRBJ1-4, with unresolved D. The germline V and J ends were trimmed by 1 base and 4 bases, with 10 bases remaining between them. The germline V gene encodes CDR1 SGHTA and CDR2 FQGNSA. The CDR3 consists of 15 residues. The CDR3 here is CASSLGTEVNEKLFF. In DNA, the CDR3 is TGTGCCAGCAGCTTAGGGACGGAAGTTAATGAAAAACTGTTTTTT. Filled out from reference TRBV7-2 and TRBJ1-4, the complete variable domain reads GAGVSQSPSNKVTEKGKDVELRCDPISGHTALYWYRQSLGQGLEFLIYFQGNSAPDKSGLPSDRFSAERTGGSVSTLTIQRTQQEDSAVYLCASSLGTEVNEKLFFGSGTQLSVL.

The rearrangement links TRBV5-5 to TRBJ1-1; possibly TRBD1 for D (5 bases). CDR1 and CDR2 (germline): SGHKS, YYEKEE (reference sequence). V dropped 1 base and J dropped 0 bases, with 7 bases sitting between them. The length of the CDR3 is 14 residues. The CDR3 sequence: CASSLPGMNTEAFF. CDR3 nucleotide sequence: TGTGCCAGCAGCTTGCCAGGGATGAACACTGAAGCTTTCTTT.

This chain joins TRBV18 and TRBJ1-5; D is perhaps TRBD1 (6 bases). Germline CDR1 is KGHSH and CDR2 is LQKENI. Trimming took off 3 bases at V and 4 bases at J, with 10 bases between the two ends. The CDR3 is 14 amino acids. The DNA of the CDR3 is TGTGCCAGCTCACCGGGGACACAGAATCAGCCCCAGCATTTT. The encoded protein is CASSPGTQNQPQHF.

V is TRBV7-3 and J is TRBJ1-1; a possible D gene is TRBD1 (5 bases). CDR1 is SGHTA and CDR2 is FQGTGA in the germline V gene. Trimming took off 5 bases at V and 5 bases at J, with 9 bases between the two ends. There are 12 residues in the CDR3. CDR3 bases: TGTGCCAGCAGCGAACGGGGGACTGAAGCTTTCTTT. Translation gives CASSERGTEAFF.

The V gene is TRBV5-1, the J gene TRBJ2-7, with TRBD1 identical over 9 bases. Germline assignment: CDR1 SGHRS and CDR2 YFSETQ. Trimming took 10 bases from V and 4 from J; bases not matched to a gene: 6. The CDR3 contains 12 residues. CDR3 residues: CASGQGFYEQYF. CDR3 nucleotide sequence: TGCGCCTCAGGACAGGGGTTTTACGAGCAGTACTTC.

The chain combines TRBV29-1 with TRBJ2-7; TRBD2 agrees at 7 bases. In germline, CDR1 is SQVTM, CDR2 ANQGSEA. Trimming cost V 4 bases and J 2 bases; bases outside gene matches: 5. The CDR3 has 13 residues. The CDR3: CSVVGRGPYEQYF. The CDR3 DNA is TGCAGCGTTGTGGGGAGGGGTCCCTACGAGCAGTACTTC.

The rearrangement joins TRBV5-4 to TRBJ2-3, with 10 bases matching TRBD2. Germline V lookup: CDR1 SGHNT, CDR2 YYREEE (reference sequence). CDR3 length: 14 residues. The ends lost 5 bases at V and 2 bases at J; junction bases unmatched: 2. CDR3 sequence: CASSLAGDTDTQYF. The CDR3 nucleotides read TGTGCCAGCAGTCTAGCGGGGGACACAGATACGCAGTATTTT. Using reference TRBV5-4 and TRBJ2-3 for the parts outside the CDR3, the full variable domain is ETGVTQSPTHLIKTRGQQVTLRCSSQSGHNTVSWYQQALGQGPQFIFQYYREEENGRGNFPPRFSGLQFPNYSSELNVNALELDDSALYLCASSLAGDTDTQYFGPGTRLTVL.

The rearrangement joins TRBV6-5 to TRBJ2-3; perhaps TRBD2 as D (7 bases). Germline V CDR1 and CDR2: MNHEY, SVGAGI. Trimming stripped 7 bases from V and 7 bases from J, with 15 bases between. The CDR3 runs 13 residues. CDR3 sequence reads: CASIGGGENTQYF. For the CDR3, the DNA is TGTGCCAGCATAGGGGGGGGCGAAAATACGCAGTATTTT.

Comment on this clone: Additional DNA sequences in this sample encode the identical CDR3. The V call is TRBV5-1, the J call TRBJ2-6, with a tentative D call TRBD2 (5 bases). The CDR3 totals 15 residues. Germline CDR1 reads SGHRS; CDR2 reads YFSETQ. Trimming took 1 base from V and 0 from J, leaving 5 bases between them. CDR3 loop: CASSLTSSGANVLTF. CDR3 bases: TGCGCCAGCAGCTTGACTAGCTCTGGGGCCAACGTCCTGACTTTC. Based on the CDR3 plus reference TRBV5-1 and TRBJ2-6, the full variable domain is KAGVTQTPRYLIKTRGQQVTLSCSPISGHRSVSWYQQTPGQGLQFLFEYFSETQRNKGNFPGRFSGRQFSNSRSEMNVSTLELGDSALYLCASSLTSSGANVLTFGAGSRLTVL.

Only a few counts were recorded for this clone. The chain employs TRBV4-1 and TRBJ1-2, with 7 bases aligning to TRBD1. V was clipped by 2 bases and J by 6 bases; unmatched bases: 3. The CDR3 has 13 amino acids. Germline CDR1 and CDR2: MGHRA and YSYEKL. In DNA form, the CDR3 reads TGCGCCAGCAGCCAACTTACAGGGGATGGCTACACCTTC. Translated: CASSQLTGDGYTF.

This clone has a single count. The V and J genes are TRBV1 and TRBJ2-3. TRBV1 is annotated as a pseudogene. This CDR3 comprises 13 residues. CDR3 coding DNA: TGCACCAGCAGCCAATCTGCCACAGATACGCAGTATTTT. It encodes CTSSQSATDTQYF.

V usage is TRBV7-7 and J usage is TRBJ2-5; TRBD1 aligns across 9 bases. The germline gives CDR1 SSHAT, CDR2 FNYEAQ (reference sequence). This CDR3 has 15 amino acids. The DNA for the CDR3 is TGTGCTATCCGGATACAGGGGGCGTCTGGGGAGACCCAGTACTTC. This gives the protein CAIRIQGASGETQYF.

The V call is TRBV4-3, the J call TRBJ2-1; no clear D. Germline assignment: CDR1 LGHNA and CDR2 YSLEER. The CDR3 runs to 19 residues. Trimming removed 0 bases at V and 3 bases at J, with 21 bases between. Written as DNA, the CDR3 is TGCGCCAGCAGCCAAGATAAGGGTACACCGTCGACCGACTACAATGAGCAGTTCTTC. As protein: CASSQDKGTPSTDYNEQFF.

The chain has TRBV20-1 and TRBJ1-4; D unresolved. CDR1 and CDR2 from the germline V gene are DFQATT and SNEGSKA (reference sequence). This CDR3 is 11 amino acids long. V was trimmed by 3 bases and J by 6 bases, leaving 5 bases between them. CDR3 loop: CSARSYEKLFF. The CDR3 DNA follows: TGCAGTGCTAGGAGTTATGAAAAACTGTTTTTT.

The gene calls are TRBV5-4 and TRBJ2-1; 7 positions match TRBD1. The CDR3 length is 13 residues. V was pared by 2 bases and J by 7 bases, with 3 bases of the junction left unmatched. The germline gives CDR1 SGHNT, CDR2 YYREEE (reference sequence). The CDR3 loop is CASSFRQGNEQFF. The CDR3 DNA follows: TGTGCCAGCAGCTTCCGACAGGGAAATGAGCAGTTCTTC.

The chain recombines TRBV4-1 with TRBJ1-1, with 7 bases matching TRBD1. Germline CDR1 and CDR2: MGHRA and YSYEKL. V gave up 0 bases and J gave up 10 bases; unmatched junction bases: 17. The CDR3 covers 17 residues. The DNA for the CDR3 is TGCGCCAGCAGCCAAGACCCCGGACAGGCCGGGGGCGAGGGAGCTTTCTTT. The encoded protein is CASSQDPGQAGGEGAFF.

This chain joins TRBV2 and TRBJ2-5, with D possibly being TRBD1 (6 bases). This CDR3 comprises 13 residues. CDR1 is SNHLY, CDR2 FYNNEI, per germline. Trimming pared 4 bases from V and 5 bases from J, leaving 11 bases between. The CDR3 sequence is CASSGQGMETQYF. The CDR3, as DNA: TGTGCCAGCAGTGGGCAGGGGATGGAGACCCAGTACTTC.

The chain carries TRBV10-1 and TRBJ1-6, with no clear D. Trimming removed 0 bases at V and 14 bases at J, with 20 bases between. This CDR3 region has 16 residues. The V gene's germline CDR1 is WNHNN and CDR2 SYGVQD (reference sequence). The DNA for the CDR3 is TGCGCCAGCAGTGAGTCGAGACGTGTCCCGCGGGAGGCCCTCCACTTT. Translation gives CASSESRRVPREALHF.

The V gene is TRBV9, the J gene TRBJ2-5; D ambiguous. From germline, CDR1 is SGDLS and CDR2 YYNGEE. V was shortened by 0 bases and J by 5 bases, with 5 bases between the two germline ends. CDR3 size: 12 residues. CDR3: CASSVDSETQYF. The CDR3 DNA reads as TGTGCCAGCAGCGTAGATTCGGAGACCCAGTACTTC.

This clone has a handful of counts. The V gene is TRBV6-4, the J gene TRBJ2-1; 11 positions agree with TRBD2. CDR1 is MRHNA, CDR2 SNTAGT, per germline. This CDR3 region has 15 residues. V shed 6 bases, J shed 6 bases, and the junction held 7 bases outside the gene matches. CDR3: CASSELAGAGNEQFF. In DNA, the CDR3 is TGTGCCAGCAGCGAACTAGCGGGAGCTGGCAATGAGCAGTTCTTC.